The clone carrying this TCR beta chain was recorded a few times. Antigen unknown. The sample belongs to a study of blood T cells in healthy people across ages. Study findings and constraints: Unsorted PBMCs ruled out conclusive naive versus antigen-experienced comparison.

Each sample gave at least 7 million isolated PBMCs. Through a sample-barcoded 5' primer and a J-beta primer mix, a second PCR was run for roughly 7 to 12 cycles. In TCRdb, the 5' RACE reads were re-called with MiXCR into one record per CDR3 protein. Of approximately 290,000 distinct CDR3 sequences listed, 25% to 30% are singletons. This TCR was recovered from a woman aged 70-85 years in good health. The sequenced sample consisted of blood.

The CDR3 DNA is TGCAGTGCTAGATCCGGACAGACCAAAGGCTACGAGCAGTACTTC. It translates to CSARSGQTKGYEQYF. The chain employs TRBV20-1 and TRBJ2-5; TRBD1 might be the D (6 bases). The J call is in doubt because the DNA end fits TRBJ2-7 better. Germline CDR1 DFQATT, CDR2 SNEGSKA (reference sequence). The CDR3 totals 15 residues.